This T cell receptor (beta chain) was sequenced during a study of shared clonotypes between healthy human individuals. Study outcomes and limitations: In contrast to clonotypes shared by all four donors, non-shared clonotypes had lower generation probabilities. Sorted-subset sequencing was shown by rarefaction to be incomplete despite large depth.

Comments on this clone: What it recognizes is unknown. The junction shows a germline mismatch at one end, possibly a read error.

Splitting the CD4+ cells yielded a CD45RA+ naive subset and a CD45RA-negative memory subset. It was at deep level that the assay was run. Method: immunoSEQ multiplex PCR; TCRdb's copy keeps in-frame clones and lacks some. The sample lists roughly 1,600,000 clones, about 98.5% seen once, with about 0.35% in the top ten. The specimen sequenced was naive CD4+ T cells sorted from blood. Subset in this sample: CD45RA+ positively selected. This clonotype originated in a man younger than 40 in good health.

Written as DNA, the CDR3 is TGTGCCAGCAGTCGAGCCGCAGGATTCCAAGTTTTT. It translates to CASSRAAGFQVF. V and J are TRBV27 and TRBJ1-5; D unclear. Germline-derived CDR1 and CDR2 are MNHEY and SMNVEV (reference sequence). The CDR3 runs 12 residues.